The rows below give T cell receptor beta chains drawn from one sample of a study of control samples from healthy donors and cancer patients. Profiling relied on immunoSEQ multiplex PCR, and the TCRdb table lists in-frame clones only, not all of them. The repertoire holds fewer than 250,000 clones, with 91% as singletons. Sequencing input: blood. These receptors all stem from a man between 25 and 39 years old in good health. CDR3s include the opening cysteine and the closing phenylalanine or tryptophan. Fields, in order: V gene, D gene, J gene, clone size, CDR3 protein, CDR3 DNA. D genes are given only for firm matches. The size field is filled for only some rows; it gives once, few, many or a size class.

v_gene: TRBV6-6; d_gene: TRBD1; j_gene: TRBJ1-2; abundance: few; CDR3aa: CASTRGGWITF; CDR3nt: TGTGCCAGCACCAGGGGGGGATGGATCACCTTC
v_gene: TRBV6-5; d_gene: .; j_gene: TRBJ1-2; abundance: .; CDR3aa: CASTEGGLPNYGYTF; CDR3nt: TGTGCCAGCACCGAGGGAGGGCTTCCTAACTATGGCTACACCTTC
v_gene: TRBV11-2; d_gene: .; j_gene: TRBJ2-6; abundance: once; CDR3aa: CASSLTGANVLTF; CDR3nt: TGTGCCAGCAGCTTAACTGGGGCCAACGTCCTGACTTTC
v_gene: TRBV5-6; d_gene: TRBD1; j_gene: TRBJ1-5; abundance: .; CDR3aa: CASSLGTASGNQPQHF; CDR3nt: TGTGCCAGCAGCTTAGGGACAGCCTCGGGCAATCAGCCCCAGCATTTT
v_gene: TRBV27; d_gene: TRBD2; j_gene: TRBJ2-7; abundance: .; CDR3aa: CASRPSGGSSYEQYF; CDR3nt: TGTGCCAGCAGACCCAGCGGGGGGTCCTCCTACGAGCAGTACTTC
v_gene: TRBV5-1; d_gene: .; j_gene: TRBJ1-1; abundance: .; CDR3aa: CASEPDNMNTEAFF; CDR3nt: TGCGCCAGCGAACCAGATAACATGAACACTGAAGCTTTCTTT
v_gene: TRBV6-5; d_gene: .; j_gene: TRBJ1-3; abundance: .; CDR3aa: CASRGSGNTIYF; CDR3nt: TGTGCCAGCAGAGGGAGTGGAAACACCATATATTTT
v_gene: TRBV5-5; d_gene: TRBD1; j_gene: TRBJ2-7; abundance: .; CDR3aa: CASSLKGQGIVPYEQYF; CDR3nt: TGTGCCAGCAGCTTGAAAGGACAGGGTATAGTACCCTACGAGCAGTACTTC
v_gene: TRBV5-1; d_gene: TRBD2; j_gene: TRBJ2-1; abundance: .; CDR3aa: CASSPRSGTRTYNEQFF; CDR3nt: TGCGCCAGCAGCCCTAGATCCGGGACTAGGACATACAATGAGCAGTTCTTC
v_gene: TRBV9; d_gene: .; j_gene: TRBJ2-7; abundance: .; CDR3aa: CASSPQPGGGASQYF; CDR3nt: TGTGCCAGCAGCCCACAACCTGGGGGCGGGGCATCTCAGTACTTC
v_gene: TRBV2; d_gene: .; j_gene: TRBJ2-1; abundance: .; CDR3aa: CASRNHRERGHNEQFF; CDR3nt: TGTGCCAGCAGAAACCACAGGGAAAGGGGCCACAATGAGCAGTTCTTC
v_gene: TRBV10-2; d_gene: TRBD1; j_gene: TRBJ1-2; abundance: .; CDR3aa: CASTRDRGGGYTF; CDR3nt: TGCGCCAGCACCCGGGACAGGGGCGGTGGCTACACCTTC
v_gene: TRBV28; d_gene: .; j_gene: TRBJ1-5; abundance: .; CDR3aa: CASSLLNQPQHF; CDR3nt: TGTGCCAGCAGTTTACTCAATCAGCCCCAGCATTTT
v_gene: TRBV7-9; d_gene: .; j_gene: TRBJ1-1; abundance: .; CDR3aa: CASSLGSEAFF; CDR3nt: TGTGCCAGCAGCCTGGGGAGTGAAGCTTTCTTT
v_gene: TRBV5-6; d_gene: TRBD2; j_gene: TRBJ2-7; abundance: .; CDR3aa: CASSLKRGYEQYF; CDR3nt: TGTGCCAGCAGCTTGAAGCGGGGGTACGAGCAGTACTTC
v_gene: TRBV25-1; d_gene: TRBD1; j_gene: TRBJ1-6; abundance: .; CDR3aa: CASSEFRTGGSPLHF; CDR3nt: TGTGCCAGCAGTGAATTCAGGACAGGGGGCTCACCCCTCCACTTT
v_gene: TRBV12-5; d_gene: .; j_gene: TRBJ1-1; abundance: .; CDR3aa: CASADSQGMNTEAFF; CDR3nt: TGTGCTAGTGCCGATTCTCAGGGGATGAACACTGAAGCTTTCTTT
v_gene: TRBV12-3/TRBV12-4; d_gene: .; j_gene: TRBJ1-1; abundance: .; CDR3aa: CASSRGLNTEAFF; CDR3nt: TGTGCCAGCAGCAGGGGATTGAACACTGAAGCTTTCTTT
v_gene: TRBV2; d_gene: TRBD1; j_gene: TRBJ2-7; abundance: .; CDR3aa: CASSESRTGNYEQYF; CDR3nt: TGTGCCAGCAGTGAAAGTAGGACAGGGAACTACGAGCAGTACTTC
v_gene: TRBV12-5; d_gene: .; j_gene: TRBJ2-5; abundance: .; CDR3aa: CASGLAVQETQYF; CDR3nt: TGTGCTAGTGGTTTGGCGGTTCAAGAGACCCAGTACTTC
v_gene: TRBV3-1/TRBV3-2; d_gene: .; j_gene: TRBJ2-6; abundance: .; CDR3aa: CASSPHKAVTSSGANVLTF; CDR3nt: TGTGCCAGCAGCCCCCACAAGGCCGTCACGAGCTCTGGGGCCAACGTCCTGACTTTC
v_gene: TRBV6-5; d_gene: .; j_gene: TRBJ1-3; abundance: .; CDR3aa: CASSTTNGNTIYF; CDR3nt: TGTGCCAGCTCGACAACGAACGGAAACACCATATATTTT
v_gene: TRBV7-3; d_gene: .; j_gene: TRBJ1-5; abundance: .; CDR3aa: CASSLTPDQPQHF; CDR3nt: TGTGCCAGCAGCTTAACTCCGGATCAGCCCCAGCATTTT
v_gene: TRBV24-1; d_gene: .; j_gene: TRBJ2-3; abundance: .; CDR3aa: CATSDPSRGRGADTQYF; CDR3nt: TGTGCCACCAGTGACCCGTCCAGGGGGCGGGGGGCAGATACGCAGTATTTT
v_gene: TRBV7-3; d_gene: .; j_gene: TRBJ1-1; abundance: .; CDR3aa: CASSLQGDTEAFF; CDR3nt: TGTGCCAGCAGCTTACAAGGGGACACTGAAGCTTTCTTT
v_gene: TRBV30; d_gene: .; j_gene: TRBJ2-3; abundance: .; CDR3aa: CAWSVGEYTQYF; CDR3nt: TGTGCCTGGAGTGTAGGAGAGTATACGCAGTATTTT
v_gene: TRBV18; d_gene: TRBD1; j_gene: TRBJ1-2; abundance: .; CDR3aa: CASSPPDRVQSYGYTF; CDR3nt: TGTGCCAGCTCACCACCCGACAGGGTTCAGTCCTATGGCTACACCTTC
v_gene: TRBV7-2; d_gene: .; j_gene: TRBJ1-1; abundance: .; CDR3aa: CASSPRGLGQGEAFF; CDR3nt: TGTGCCAGCAGCCCAAGGGGATTGGGGCAGGGTGAAGCTTTCTTT
v_gene: TRBV5-1; d_gene: .; j_gene: TRBJ2-2; abundance: .; CDR3aa: CASGSDGPNTGELFF; CDR3nt: TGCGCCAGCGGGTCGGATGGTCCGAACACCGGGGAGCTGTTTTTT
v_gene: TRBV30; d_gene: TRBD1; j_gene: TRBJ1-1; abundance: once; CDR3aa: CAWSGRQGLNTEAFF; CDR3nt: TGTGCCTGGAGTGGCCGACAGGGATTGAACACTGAAGCTTTCTTT
v_gene: TRBV4-2; d_gene: .; j_gene: TRBJ1-2; abundance: few; CDR3aa: CASSQGFREVEGYTF; CDR3nt: TGTGCCAGCAGCCAAGGATTCCGGGAGGTCGAGGGCTACACCTTC
v_gene: TRBV5-1; d_gene: .; j_gene: TRBJ1-1; abundance: .; CDR3aa: CASSLLQGTEAFF; CDR3nt: TGCGCCAGCAGCTTACTACAGGGAACTGAAGCTTTCTTT
v_gene: TRBV3-1/TRBV3-2; d_gene: .; j_gene: TRBJ1-2; abundance: .; CDR3aa: CASSQDDSRSYGYTF; CDR3nt: TGTGCCAGCAGCCAAGACGACAGCCGATCCTATGGCTACACCTTC
v_gene: TRBV6-2/TRBV6-3; d_gene: TRBD2; j_gene: TRBJ2-1; abundance: .; CDR3aa: CASSEERGTYNEQFF; CDR3nt: TGTGCCAGCAGCGAAGAGCGGGGAACCTACAATGAGCAGTTCTTC
v_gene: TRBV6-1; d_gene: TRBD1; j_gene: TRBJ2-2; abundance: .; CDR3aa: CASSELRGQNTGELFF; CDR3nt: TGTGCCAGCAGTGAATTGAGGGGGCAGAACACCGGGGAGCTGTTTTTT
v_gene: TRBV6-6; d_gene: TRBD1; j_gene: TRBJ1-5; abundance: .; CDR3aa: CASSRQGTGYSNQPQHF; CDR3nt: TGTGCCAGCAGTCGACAGGGAACAGGCTATAGCAATCAGCCCCAGCATTTT
v_gene: TRBV10-2; d_gene: .; j_gene: TRBJ1-4; abundance: .; CDR3aa: CASSEMSATNEKLFF; CDR3nt: TGCGCCAGCAGTGAGATGTCAGCAACTAATGAAAAACTGTTTTTT
v_gene: TRBV4-1; d_gene: .; j_gene: TRBJ1-4; abundance: .; CDR3aa: CASSQIGAGDVPNEKLFF; CDR3nt: TGCGCCAGCAGCCAAATCGGGGCCGGGGACGTGCCAAATGAAAAACTGTTTTTT
v_gene: TRBV27; d_gene: .; j_gene: TRBJ2-7; abundance: once; CDR3aa: CASSLRGYEQYF; CDR3nt: TGTGCCAGCAGTTTACGGGGTTACGAGCAGTACTTC
v_gene: TRBV29-1; d_gene: TRBD1; j_gene: TRBJ1-2; abundance: .; CDR3aa: CSVEGGGPGYTF; CDR3nt: TGCAGCGTTGAAGGAGGGGGCCCTGGCTACACCTTC
v_gene: TRBV15; d_gene: TRBD1; j_gene: TRBJ1-6; abundance: .; CDR3aa: CATSSDRTGLHF; CDR3nt: TGTGCCACCAGCAGTGATAGGACAGGTCTCCACTTT